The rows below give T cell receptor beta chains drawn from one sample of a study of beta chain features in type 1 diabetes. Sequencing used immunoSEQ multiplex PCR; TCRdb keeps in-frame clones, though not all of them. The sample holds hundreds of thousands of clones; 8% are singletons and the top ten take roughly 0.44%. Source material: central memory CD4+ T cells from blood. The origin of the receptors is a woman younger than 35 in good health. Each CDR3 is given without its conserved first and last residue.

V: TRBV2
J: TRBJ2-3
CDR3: ASSAQGLNTDTQY

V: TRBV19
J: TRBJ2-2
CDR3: ASRPLQGTTGELF

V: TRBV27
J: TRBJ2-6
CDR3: ASSPRVYSGANVLT

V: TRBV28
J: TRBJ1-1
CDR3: ASRQGNTEAF

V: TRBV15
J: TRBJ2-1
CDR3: ATSRDVGDQQF

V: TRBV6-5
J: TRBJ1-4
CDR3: ASRPGQGPNEKLF

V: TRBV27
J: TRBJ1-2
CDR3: ASTSLWTEVGYT

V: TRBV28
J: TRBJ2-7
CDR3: ASSSKSTGFPYEQY

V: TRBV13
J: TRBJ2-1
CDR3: ASSLEGEQF

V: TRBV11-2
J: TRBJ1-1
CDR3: ASSLERYGEAF

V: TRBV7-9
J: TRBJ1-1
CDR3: ASSPHDWNTEAF

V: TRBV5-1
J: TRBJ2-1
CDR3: ASSFSQAYEQF

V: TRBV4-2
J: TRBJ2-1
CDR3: ASSPRLAGALNNEQF

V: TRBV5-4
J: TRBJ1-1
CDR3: ASGAQNTEAF

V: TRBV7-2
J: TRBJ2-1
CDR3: ASSLELATYHNEQF

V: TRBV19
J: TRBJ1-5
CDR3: ASSPQGQRDQPQH

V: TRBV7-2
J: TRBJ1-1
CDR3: ASSLGLSNTEAF

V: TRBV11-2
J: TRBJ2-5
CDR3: ASSFGQGAGETQY

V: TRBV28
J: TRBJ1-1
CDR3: ASSSPARQAF

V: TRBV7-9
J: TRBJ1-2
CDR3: ASSLTEYGYT